These T cell receptor beta chains were read from a single sample in a study of cytomegalovirus exposure and HLA in healthy donors. This table comes from immunoSEQ multiplex PCR, and its TCRdb copy is limited to in-frame clones, with some not included. The table records about 43,000 clones, 51% of them present only once. The specimen sequenced was PBMCs. Source of these receptors: a man aged 60 to 69 in good health and CMV-seronegative. CDR3s include the opening cysteine and the closing phenylalanine or tryptophan. D genes are given only for firm matches. The listing skips clone size in some rows; elsewhere it reads once, few, many or a size class.

TRBJ1-1 TRBV11-1 TRBD1 - CASSLDRVNTEAFF TGTGCCAGCAGCCTGGACAGGGTGAACACTGAAGCTTTCTTT
TRBJ2-1 TRBV18 - few CASSPPAGSSYNEQFF TGTGCCAGCTCACCACCGGCTGGGAGCTCCTACAATGAGCAGTTCTTC
TRBJ2-1 TRBV7-6 TRBD2 - CASSPPGGDYNEQFF TGTGCCAGCAGCCCGCCGGGGGGGGACTACAATGAGCAGTTCTTC
TRBJ1-4 TRBV19 - few CASSDRSREKLFF TGTGCCAGTTCGGACAGATCAAGGGAAAAACTGTTTTTT
TRBJ2-5 TRBV6-1 - - CASRSQTETQYF TGTGCCAGCCGGAGCCAGACGGAGACCCAGTACTTC
TRBJ2-7 TRBV7-7 TRBD2 few CASSPSGVSYEQYF TGTGCCAGCAGCCCGAGCGGGGTGTCCTACGAGCAGTACTTC
TRBJ1-5 TRBV7-2 - few CASSLMGADQPQHF TGTGCCAGCAGCTTAATGGGGGCAGATCAGCCCCAGCATTTT
TRBJ1-1 TRBV25-1 TRBD1 once CASSDPGQGDTEAFF TGTGCCAGCAGTGACCCGGGACAGGGGGACACTGAAGCTTTCTTT
TRBJ2-7 TRBV15 TRBD2 - CATSREVGRDYEQYF TGTGCCACCAGCAGAGAAGTCGGGAGGGACTACGAGCAGTACTTC
TRBJ1-2 TRBV30 - few CAWRTKSGYTF TGTGCCTGGAGGACTAAGAGTGGCTACACCTTC
TRBJ2-1 TRBV7-3 - once CASSSDSQQFF TGTGCCAGCAGCTCCGACAGTCAGCAGTTCTTC
TRBJ2-7 TRBV5-6 - - CASSLGLNYEQYF TGTGCCAGCAGCTTGGGACTAAACTACGAGCAGTACTTC
TRBJ1-2 TRBV29-1 - few CSVERGNGYTF TGCAGCGTTGAAAGAGGGAATGGCTACACCTTC
TRBJ1-1 TRBV5-4 TRBD1 few CASSFGDRGGGTEAFF TGTGCCAGCAGCTTCGGAGACAGGGGAGGAGGCACTGAAGCTTTCTTT
TRBJ1-5 TRBV21-1 - few CASSKAEADFNQPQHF TGTGCCAGCAGCAAAGCGGAGGCAGACTTCAATCAGCCCCAGCATTTT
TRBJ2-7 TRBV11-2 TRBD2 - CASSLGLAGVEQYF TGTGCCAGCTCCCTGGGACTAGCGGGAGTCGAGCAGTACTTC
TRBJ2-7 TRBV25-1 - once CASAGAGYSYEQYF TGTGCCAGCGCCGGGGCGGGATACTCCTACGAGCAGTACTTC
TRBJ2-7 TRBV5-6 - - CASSPTRKGSLTNYEQYF TGTGCCAGCAGCCCGACTAGGAAAGGGAGCCTGACGAATTACGAGCAGTACTTC
TRBJ2-2 TRBV9 - - CASSPFNTGELFF TGTGCCAGCAGCCCCTTCAACACCGGGGAGCTGTTTTTT
TRBJ1-5 TRBV4-1 TRBD1 - CASSEDPGQGLDQPQHF TGCGCCAGCAGCGAAGATCCGGGACAGGGGCTCGATCAGCCCCAGCATTTT
TRBJ2-3 TRBV11-3 - - CASSLERHSTQYF TGTGCCAGCAGCTTAGAGAGACATAGTACGCAGTATTTT
TRBJ1-1 TRBV19 - - CASRPAGRNTEAFF TGTGCCAGTAGGCCGGCAGGTAGGAACACTGAAGCTTTCTTT
TRBJ2-1 TRBV5-1 TRBD2 - CASSTLAGATHEQFF TGCGCCAGCAGCACCCTAGCGGGAGCTACGCATGAGCAGTTCTTC
TRBJ2-2 TRBV5-1 - few CASSLDGDTGELFF TGCGCCAGCAGCTTGGACGGGGACACCGGGGAGCTGTTTTTT
TRBJ1-2 TRBV5-1 TRBD1 - CASSPDRGNYGYTF TGCGCCAGCAGCCCGGACAGGGGCAACTATGGCTACACCTTC
TRBJ2-7 TRBV14 TRBD1 - CASSPVGQGVEQYF TGTGCCAGCAGCCCCGTAGGACAGGGGGTCGAGCAGTACTTC
TRBJ1-4 TRBV5-4 TRBD1 few CASSPRGRGDEKLFF TGTGCCAGCAGCCCCAGGGGGCGCGGGGATGAAAAACTGTTTTTT
TRBJ1-1 TRBV28 TRBD1 - CASSSWTGEIAFF TGTGCCAGCAGTTCCTGGACAGGGGAAATAGCTTTCTTT
TRBJ1-5 TRBV5-6 TRBD1 - CASSWWTGRDQPQHF TGTGCCAGCAGCTGGTGGACAGGCCGGGATCAACCCCAGCATTTT
TRBJ2-1 TRBV28 - - CASSFRGSYNEQFF TGTGCCAGCAGTTTTAGGGGCTCCTACAATGAGCAGTTCTTC
TRBJ1-5 TRBV28 TRBD1 - CASSSAGQGKQPQHF TGTGCCAGCAGTTCCGCCGGACAGGGTAAACAGCCCCAGCATTTT
TRBJ2-7 TRBV7-3 - - CASSLSYEQYF TGTGCCAGCAGCCTTTCCTACGAGCAGTACTTC
TRBJ2-7 TRBV29-1 - - CSGKQGPEQYF TGCAGCGGAAAACAGGGTCCCGAGCAGTACTTC
TRBJ2-3 TRBV10-3 - once CAAQGGGALETQYF TGTGCCGCCCAAGGAGGGGGGGCGTTGGAGACGCAGTATTTT
TRBJ1-1 TRBV18 - - CASGRSGLGTEAFF TGTGCCAGCGGGCGTAGCGGTCTTGGCACTGAAGCTTTCTTT
TRBJ2-1 TRBV15 - - CATSRVLGRVYEQFF TGTGCCACCAGCAGAGTACTGGGCAGGGTCTATGAGCAGTTCTTC
TRBJ2-3 TRBV20-1 - - CSARRGDTQYF TGCAGTGCGAGGAGGGGAGATACGCAGTATTTT
TRBJ2-1 TRBV21-1 - few CASSKGAGGTINEQFF TGTGCCAGCAGCAAAGGGGCTGGGGGCACCATAAATGAGCAGTTCTTC
TRBJ2-7 TRBV11-3 TRBD1 - CASSARTGYEQYF TGTGCCAGCAGCGCCCGGACAGGGTATGAGCAGTACTTC
TRBJ2-2 TRBV6-6 TRBD2 - CASSSGLAATGELFF TGTGCCAGCAGTTCCGGACTAGCGGCCACCGGGGAGCTGTTTTTT
TRBJ2-5 TRBV20-1 - - CSARFMETQYF TGCAGTGCTCGGTTTATGGAGACCCAGTACTTC
TRBJ2-5 TRBV2 - - CASLGQQETQYF TGTGCCAGCCTCGGACAGCAAGAGACCCAGTACTTC